Listed below are T cell receptor beta chains from one sample, sequenced in a study of identifying expanded T cells in peripheral blood. The data were produced by immunoSEQ multiplex PCR, yet TCRdb's version contains in-frame clones alone and is incomplete. The top ten clones hold about 18% of a sample with 58,000 or so clones, over 80% of them seen once. Sequenced: blood. These receptors all come from a person between 18 and 75 years old in good health. Both conserved end residues are part of each CDR3. Expanded clones get a size class; other rows say once, few or many, or leave the size out.

V: TRBV6-5
size: NA
J: TRBJ1-1
CDR3: CASSYDPRQDTEAFF

V: TRBV7-2
size: NA
J: TRBJ2-1
CDR3: CASSSKRLAEQFF

V: TRBV4-3
size: NA
J: TRBJ2-7
CDR3: CASSQSVQGGEQYF

V: TRBV4-1
size: NA
J: TRBJ2-1
CDR3: CASASSSSYNEQFF

V: TRBV29-1
size: NA
J: TRBJ2-5
CDR3: CSVPTFGETQYF

V: TRBV7-9
size: NA
J: TRBJ1-3
CDR3: CASTVGRQFVSGNTIYF

V: TRBV4-2
size: NA
J: TRBJ2-1
CDR3: CASSQDPRQGVQFF

V: TRBV5-6
size: NA
J: TRBJ2-7
CDR3: CASSLLGTKGSYEQYF

V: TRBV5-1
size: NA
J: TRBJ1-2
CDR3: CASSPPGGVDGYTF

V: TRBV7-3
size: NA
J: TRBJ2-6
CDR3: CASSSFGTGSGANVLTF

V: TRBV6-7
size: few
J: TRBJ1-2
CDR3: CASTRGGGRGHYGYTF

V: TRBV2
size: NA
J: TRBJ2-5
CDR3: CASKGGSETQYF

V: TRBV6-5
size: NA
J: TRBJ1-4
CDR3: CASSFLRENEKLFF

V: TRBV4-1
size: NA
J: TRBJ2-7
CDR3: CASSRDFGGRDEQYF

V: TRBV27
size: NA
J: TRBJ2-7
CDR3: CASSSTGGTTGTYEQYF

V: TRBV13
size: NA
J: TRBJ2-1
CDR3: CASSYSGAGGRNEQFF

V: TRBV2
size: NA
J: TRBJ1-2
CDR3: CASSRDRGYSGYTF

V: TRBV29-1
size: NA
J: TRBJ2-3
CDR3: CSVAALKGDTQYF

V: TRBV28
size: NA
J: TRBJ2-5
CDR3: CASSRTQGAKETQYF

V: TRBV11-2
size: once
J: TRBJ2-3
CDR3: CASSETGQGGKTDTQYF

V: TRBV6-1
size: NA
J: TRBJ1-2
CDR3: CASSDWSADGYTF

V: TRBV27
size: NA
J: TRBJ2-7
CDR3: CASSPFKQTGVYEQYF

V: TRBV19
size: few
J: TRBJ2-2
CDR3: CASSGTGAGELFF

V: TRBV28
size: NA
J: TRBJ2-4
CDR3: CASTETSGGIKNIQYF

V: TRBV4-2
size: NA
J: TRBJ2-1
CDR3: CASSHGTGVYNEQFF

V: TRBV19
size: NA
J: TRBJ1-2
CDR3: CASSPGTTRYGYTF

V: TRBV9
size: NA
J: TRBJ2-1
CDR3: CASSVRGTPYNEQFF

V: TRBV4-1
size: NA
J: TRBJ1-5
CDR3: CASSQDQNSNQPQHF

V: TRBV4-2
size: NA
J: TRBJ1-2
CDR3: CASSSLGGNYGYTF

V: TRBV5-1
size: NA
J: TRBJ2-2
CDR3: CASTLQASRTGELFF

V: TRBV7-2
size: NA
J: TRBJ2-2
CDR3: CASSADRTDTGELFF

V: TRBV5-1
size: few
J: TRBJ2-5
CDR3: CASSLVQRGGETQYF

V: TRBV7-8
size: once
J: TRBJ2-7
CDR3: CASSFSGGSSYEQYF